Listed below are T cell receptor beta chains from one sample, sequenced in a study of Ad26.COV2.S vaccination and SARS-CoV-2 variants. Libraries were prepared by immunoSEQ multiplex PCR; TCRdb keeps only in-frame clonotypes and omits some of them. Among some 640,000 clones listed, roughly 90% were seen once. The source material was peripheral blood, sampled in a trial of Ad26.COV2.S vaccine versus placebo. Every receptor here comes from a person aged 18 to 59 who received the Ad26.COV2.S COVID-19 vaccine or a placebo. CDR3s include the opening cysteine and the closing phenylalanine or tryptophan. Fields, in order: clone size, J gene, V gene, D gene, CDR3 protein, CDR3 DNA. A D gene is named only where the DNA matches it firmly. Where a row states a size, it is once, few, many or the class of an expanded clone; other rows omit it.

NA | TRBJ2-7 | TRBV5-4 | TRBD1 | CASSLKGGTGGTYEQYF | TGTGCCAGCAGCTTGAAGGGGGGGACAGGGGGTACCTACGAGCAGTACTTC
few | TRBJ1-1 | TRBV4-2 | TRBD1 | CASSQVQGVKLNTEAFF | TGTGCCAGCAGCCAAGTCCAGGGGGTCAAGCTGAACACTGAAGCTTTCTTT
NA | TRBJ2-7 | TRBV5-5 | NA | CASSPDNQVERKYF | TGTGCCAGCAGCCCTGATAACCAGGTTGAGAGGAAGTACTTC
NA | TRBJ1-5 | TRBV12-3/TRBV12-4 | NA | CASSTDSNQPQHF | TGTGCCAGCAGCACGGACAGCAATCAGCCCCAGCATTTT
few | TRBJ1-6 | TRBV10-3 | NA | CAIRRGSNNSPLHF | TGTGCCATCAGAAGGGGTAGTAATAATTCACCCCTCCACTTT
NA | TRBJ2-3 | TRBV7-8 | NA | CASSFHGTGTDTQYF | TGTGCCAGCAGCTTCCACGGGACGGGCACAGATACGCAGTATTTT
NA | TRBJ2-7 | TRBV11-1 | NA | CASSSPGQSYEQYF | TGTGCCAGCAGCTCCCCCGGACAGTCCTACGAGCAGTACTTC
NA | TRBJ2-3 | TRBV7-2 | NA | CASSSQLDTQYF | TGTGCCAGCAGCTCCCAATTAGATACGCAGTATTTT
NA | TRBJ1-1 | TRBV10-3 | NA | CAISDSRIGTEAFF | TGTGCCATCAGTGACTCGAGAATCGGCACTGAAGCTTTCTTT
NA | TRBJ1-4 | TRBV24-1 | TRBD1 | CATSDPGQPTEKLFF | TGTGCCACCAGTGACCCGGGACAGCCGACTGAAAAACTGTTTTTT
NA | TRBJ1-4 | TRBV7-9 | NA | CASSFGLYGFSEKLFF | TGTGCCAGCAGCTTCGGTCTGTACGGGTTCAGTGAAAAACTGTTTTTT
NA | TRBJ2-3 | TRBV2 | NA | CASSEGPRTDTQYF | TGTGCCAGCAGTGAAGGTCCTCGCACAGATACGCAGTATTTT
NA | TRBJ1-6 | TRBV3-1/TRBV3-2 | NA | CASRVRGQNSPLHF | TGTGCCAGCAGAGTTAGAGGGCAGAATTCACCCCTCCACTTT
NA | TRBJ2-1 | TRBV11-2 | NA | CASSSSLWGANNEQFF | TGTGCCAGCAGCTCCTCCTTATGGGGTGCTAACAATGAGCAGTTCTTC
once | TRBJ2-1 | TRBV5-5 | TRBD1 | CASSYDYPRDRFGNEQFF | TGTGCCAGCAGCTACGACTACCCCCGGGACAGGTTTGGGAATGAGCAGTTCTTC
NA | TRBJ2-1 | TRBV9 | NA | CASSVQGFGNEQFF | TGTGCCAGCAGCGTACAAGGGTTCGGCAATGAGCAGTTCTTC
NA | TRBJ1-4 | TRBV5-4 | NA | CASSEGGAANEKLFF | TGTGCCAGCAGCGAAGGAGGCGCAGCTAATGAAAAACTGTTTTTT
NA | TRBJ2-3 | TRBV3-1/TRBV3-2 | TRBD2 | CASSQEWGLAVDTQYF | TGTGCCAGCAGCCAAGAATGGGGACTAGCCGTGGATACGCAGTATTTT
NA | TRBJ2-7 | TRBV18 | NA | CASSPQAGASSYEQYF | TGTGCCAGCTCACCACAGGCGGGGGCGAGCTCCTACGAGCAGTACTTC
NA | TRBJ1-6 | TRBV7-9 | NA | CASSFMGAYNSPLHF | TGTGCCAGCAGCTTCATGGGAGCCTATAATTCACCCCTCCACTTT
NA | TRBJ2-3 | TRBV24-1 | NA | CATSDTGHTDTQYF | TGTGCCACCAGTGACACCGGTCACACAGATACGCAGTATTTT
NA | TRBJ2-7 | TRBV9 | NA | CASRVEQYF | TGTGCCAGCAGAGTCGAGCAGTACTTC
NA | TRBJ1-1 | TRBV7-9 | TRBD1 | CASSPTGADTEAFF | TGTGCCAGCAGCCCCACAGGGGCCGACACTGAAGCTTTCTTT
few | TRBJ1-2 | TRBV7-3 | NA | CASSLTRGVSGYTF | TGTGCCAGCAGCTTAACGCGGGGGGTAAGTGGCTACACCTTC
once | TRBJ2-7 | TRBV4-2 | NA | CASSQGGSSYEQYF | TGTGCCAGCAGCCAAGGCGGCAGCTCCTACGAGCAGTACTTC
NA | TRBJ1-1 | TRBV11-1 | NA | CASSLGILSEAFF | TGTGCCAGCAGCTTAGGAATTCTTTCTGAAGCTTTCTTT
NA | TRBJ2-3 | TRBV12-5 | TRBD2 | CASGQGLAGVDTQYF | TGTGCTAGTGGTCAAGGACTAGCGGGCGTAGATACGCAGTATTTT
NA | TRBJ1-2 | TRBV7-6 | NA | CASSATVTRDFYGYTF | TGTGCCAGCAGCGCGACAGTTACCAGGGACTTCTATGGCTACACCTTC
NA | TRBJ1-1 | TRBV5-5 | NA | CASSLWDNTEAFF | TGTGCCAGCAGCTTGTGGGACAACACTGAAGCTTTCTTT
NA | TRBJ2-2 | TRBV5-4 | TRBD2 | CASESGRAGELFF | TGTGCATCGGAGAGCGGGAGGGCCGGGGAGCTGTTTTTT
NA | TRBJ2-4 | TRBV7-2 | NA | CASSPRSNANIQYF | TGTGCCAGCAGCCCCCGAAGTAACGCAAACATTCAGTACTTC
NA | TRBJ1-1 | TRBV6-2/TRBV6-3 | TRBD1 | CASRSGGADTEAFF | TGTGCCAGCCGTTCAGGGGGCGCGGACACTGAAGCTTTCTTT
NA | TRBJ1-3 | TRBV13 | NA | CASSEQGGEFANTIYF | TGTGCCAGCAGCGAACAGGGAGGAGAGTTCGCGAACACCATATATTTT